This T cell receptor (beta chain) emerged from a study of identical twins. Comments on this clonotype: Its antigen is not identified.

General observations from the study: The study based its conclusions on cross-sectional statistical analysis and did not follow the same donors.

This CDR3 is built from 16 residues. Germline V CDR1 and CDR2: MGHRA, YSYEKL. V was clipped by 3 bases and J by 2 bases, with 14 bases between them. Unique molecular identifiers were in the cDNA, with template-switch universal primer binding. TCRdb fed the 5' RACE reads into MiXCR, producing one record per CDR3 protein. The table shows around 550,000 distinct CDR3 sequences, with about 15% occurring only once. The sample was also reused in another study, on yellow fever vaccine responses in identical twins.

This receptor was taken from a woman between 18 and 29 years old in good health. The gene calls are TRBV4-1 and TRBJ2-1; D not certain. The specimen sequenced was CD4+ T cells sorted from blood. In DNA, the CDR3 is TGCGCCAGCAGCCATGGACGGGCCAAGACCTACAATGAGCAGTTCTTC. This sequence encodes CASSHGRAKTYNEQFF.